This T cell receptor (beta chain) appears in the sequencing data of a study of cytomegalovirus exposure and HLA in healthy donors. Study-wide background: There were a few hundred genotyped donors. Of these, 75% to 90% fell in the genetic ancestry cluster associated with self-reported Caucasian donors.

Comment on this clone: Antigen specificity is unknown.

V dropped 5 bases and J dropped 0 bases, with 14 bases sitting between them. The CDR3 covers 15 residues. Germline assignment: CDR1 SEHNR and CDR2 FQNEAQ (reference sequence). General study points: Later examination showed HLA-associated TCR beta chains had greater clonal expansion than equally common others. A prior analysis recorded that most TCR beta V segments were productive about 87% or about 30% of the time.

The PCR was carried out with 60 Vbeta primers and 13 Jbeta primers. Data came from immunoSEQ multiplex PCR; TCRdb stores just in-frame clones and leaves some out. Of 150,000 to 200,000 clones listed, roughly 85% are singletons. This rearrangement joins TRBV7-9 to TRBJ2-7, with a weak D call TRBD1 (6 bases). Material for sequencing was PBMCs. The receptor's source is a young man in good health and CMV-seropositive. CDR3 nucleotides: TGTGCCAGCAGCCCGGACAGACCGAGCTCCTACGAGCAGTACTTC. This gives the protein CASSPDRPSSYEQYF.